Listed below are T cell receptor beta chains from one sample, sequenced in a study of siplizumab effects on memory and regulatory T cells. Method: immunoSEQ multiplex PCR; TCRdb's copy keeps in-frame clones and lacks some. The sample holds fewer than 20,000 clones, 46% seen once. The antigens of these receptors remain unknown. The sample taken for sequencing was CFSE-low (dividing) CD4+ T cells sorted from an allogeneic mixed lymphocyte reaction. The origin of the receptors is a human donor in good health; the cells came from an allogeneic mixed lymphocyte reaction. The CDR3 runs from the conserved cysteine through the conserved F or W. D genes are given only for firm matches. The size field is filled for only some rows; it gives once, few, many or a size class.

size: .
length: 13
J: TRBJ1-4
D: .
V: TRBV2
CDR3: CASSEGAPEKLFF
DNA: TGTGCCAGCAGTGAAGGGGCCCCCGAAAAACTGTTTTTT

size: .
length: 15
J: TRBJ2-2
D: TRBD1
V: TRBV6-1
CDR3: CASSERQGATGELFF
DNA: TGTGCCAGCAGTGAGAGACAGGGGGCGACCGGGGAGCTGTTTTTT

size: .
length: 13
J: TRBJ2-5
D: .
V: TRBV6-6
CDR3: CATEGVHQETQYF
DNA: TGTGCCACCGAGGGGGTCCACCAAGAGACCCAGTACTTC

size: .
length: 13
J: TRBJ2-5
D: .
V: TRBV10-3
CDR3: CAISDSPQETQYF
DNA: TGTGCCATCAGTGATTCCCCACAAGAGACCCAGTACTTC

size: .
length: 13
J: TRBJ1-6
D: .
V: TRBV7-3
CDR3: CASSLVPDSPLHF
DNA: TGTGCCAGCAGCTTAGTCCCCGATTCACCCCTCCACTTT

size: few
length: 13
J: TRBJ2-2
D: .
V: TRBV18
CDR3: CASSLNRAGELFF
DNA: TGTGCCAGCTCCTTAAACAGGGCCGGGGAGCTGTTTTTT

size: .
length: 16
J: TRBJ1-6
D: .
V: TRBV27
CDR3: CASSLQGNTYNSPLHF
DNA: TGTGCCAGCAGTTTACAGGGTAACACCTATAATTCACCCCTCCACTTT

size: .
length: 14
J: TRBJ1-2
D: .
V: TRBV6-6
CDR3: CASSYLEYRGGYTF
DNA: TGTGCCAGCAGTTACCTCGAGTACCGGGGTGGCTACACCTTC

size: .
length: 15
J: TRBJ1-5
D: .
V: TRBV19
CDR3: CASSSLDRPNQPQHF
DNA: TGTGCCAGTAGTTCATTAGACAGGCCAAATCAGCCCCAGCATTTT

size: .
length: 14
J: TRBJ2-5
D: TRBD2
V: TRBV30
CDR3: CAWSVGGALETQYF
DNA: TGTGCCTGGAGCGTCGGGGGGGCCTTAGAGACCCAGTACTTC

size: medium-sized
length: 11
J: TRBJ1-2
D: TRBD1
V: TRBV29-1
CDR3: CSVDRGGGYTF
DNA: TGCAGCGTTGACAGGGGGGGCGGCTACACCTTC

size: .
length: 12
J: TRBJ1-1
D: .
V: TRBV30
CDR3: CAWSFGFSEAFF
DNA: TGTGCCTGGAGTTTCGGTTTCTCTGAAGCTTTCTTT

size: .
length: 15
J: TRBJ1-2
D: .
V: TRBV6-5
CDR3: CASIPTGHPFYGYTF
DNA: TGTGCCAGCATCCCGACGGGACACCCGTTCTATGGCTACACCTTC

size: .
length: 14
J: TRBJ2-3
D: .
V: TRBV9
CDR3: CASSETASTDTQYF
DNA: TGTGCCAGCAGCGAGACAGCCAGCACAGATACGCAGTATTTT

size: few
length: 13
J: TRBJ2-3
D: .
V: TRBV6-6
CDR3: CAGKKDGTDTQYF
DNA: TGTGCCGGAAAGAAAGACGGCACAGATACGCAGTATTTT

size: few
length: 17
J: TRBJ1-2
D: TRBD1
V: TRBV5-1
CDR3: CASSLGGGLNANYGYTF
DNA: TGCGCCAGCAGCTTGGGAGGGGGCCTCAATGCTAACTATGGCTACACCTTC

size: .
length: 15
J: TRBJ2-1
D: TRBD2
V: TRBV19
CDR3: CASSIDLAGLWEQFF
DNA: TGTGCCAGTAGTATAGATCTAGCGGGCCTGTGGGAGCAGTTCTTC

size: .
length: 17
J: TRBJ2-5
D: TRBD1
V: TRBV5-1
CDR3: CASSPWGTGTEIETQYF
DNA: TGCGCCAGCAGCCCTTGGGGGACAGGGACAGAAATTGAGACCCAGTACTTC

size: .
length: 14
J: TRBJ2-7
D: .
V: TRBV6-1
CDR3: CASRPSGARDEQYF
DNA: TGTGCCAGCAGACCCTCAGGGGCTCGGGACGAGCAGTACTTC

size: .
length: 15
J: TRBJ2-3
D: .
V: TRBV14
CDR3: CASSQGLWNADTQYF
DNA: TGTGCCAGCAGCCAGGGTCTGTGGAACGCAGATACGCAGTATTTT

size: few
length: 13
J: TRBJ1-5
D: .
V: TRBV7-2
CDR3: CASSFSLNQPQHF
DNA: TGTGCCAGCAGCTTCTCACTCAATCAGCCCCAGCATTTT

size: .
length: 16
J: TRBJ2-1
D: .
V: TRBV19
CDR3: CASSTGNRLTDNEQFF
DNA: TGTGCCAGTAGTACAGGGAACAGGTTAACCGACAATGAGCAGTTCTTC

size: few
length: 12
J: TRBJ1-1
D: TRBD1
V: TRBV6-5
CDR3: CASSFQTGEAFF
DNA: TGTGCCAGCAGTTTCCAGACAGGGGAAGCTTTCTTT

size: .
length: 17
J: TRBJ1-2
D: .
V: TRBV12-5
CDR3: CASGLAATSSTNYGYTF
DNA: TGTGCTAGTGGTTTGGCAGCCACAAGTAGCACTAACTATGGCTACACCTTC

size: .
length: 16
J: TRBJ1-3
D: .
V: TRBV7-2
CDR3: CASSLDQAISGNTIYF
DNA: TGTGCCAGCAGCTTAGACCAGGCAATCTCTGGAAACACCATATATTTT

size: few
length: 16
J: TRBJ1-3
D: .
V: TRBV5-4
CDR3: CASSLERTNSGNTIYF
DNA: TGTGCCAGCAGCTTGGAACGGACTAACTCTGGAAACACCATATATTTT

size: once
length: 13
J: TRBJ1-1
D: .
V: TRBV6-5
CDR3: CASTSIRETKAFF
DNA: TGTGCCAGCACTTCGATCCGGGAAACTAAAGCTTTCTTT

size: .
length: 13
J: TRBJ1-4
D: .
V: TRBV7-6
CDR3: CASSLAGREKLFF
DNA: TGTGCCAGCAGCTTAGCAGGGCGGGAAAAACTGTTTTTT

size: medium-sized
length: 16
J: TRBJ2-5
D: .
V: TRBV5-3
CDR3: CARSTVGEGRGETQYF
DNA: TGTGCCAGAAGCACCGTTGGAGAGGGGCGGGGAGAGACCCAGTACTTC

size: .
length: 17
J: TRBJ2-7
D: .
V: TRBV6-1
CDR3: CASSEQGWGSIQYEQYF
DNA: TGTGCCAGCAGTGAACAGGGTTGGGGCTCCATCCAGTACGAGCAGTACTTC

size: .
length: 15
J: TRBJ1-1
D: .
V: TRBV6-6
CDR3: CASSSPERGLSEAFF
DNA: TGTGCCAGCAGTTCCCCGGAGAGGGGCCTTTCAGAAGCTTTCTTT

size: .
length: 14
J: TRBJ2-5
D: .
V: TRBV28
CDR3: CASSLHTGKETQYF
DNA: TGTGCCAGCAGTTTACACACGGGGAAAGAGACCCAGTACTTC

size: .
length: 13
J: TRBJ1-5
D: .
V: TRBV6-1
CDR3: CASRADGNQPQHF
DNA: TGTGCCAGCAGGGCGGATGGGAATCAGCCCCAGCATTTT

size: few
length: 14
J: TRBJ1-2
D: TRBD1
V: TRBV27
CDR3: CATPSTGTAYGYTF
DNA: TGTGCCACCCCTTCTACCGGGACAGCCTATGGCTACACCTTC

size: once
length: 12
J: TRBJ2-3
D: .
V: TRBV18
CDR3: CASSPRGDTQYF
DNA: TGTGCCAGCTCACCACGCGGAGATACGCAGTATTTT

size: few
length: 13
J: TRBJ2-7
D: .
V: TRBV5-5
CDR3: CASSLRTTYEQYF
DNA: TGTGCCAGCAGCTTGCGGACAACCTACGAGCAGTACTTC

size: medium-sized
length: 11
J: TRBJ1-2
D: .
V: TRBV6-1
CDR3: CASSEGYGYTF
DNA: TGTGCCAGCAGTGAGGGGTATGGCTACACCTTC

size: once
length: 15
J: TRBJ2-7
D: .
V: TRBV7-3
CDR3: CASSPNRDSATEQYF
DNA: TGTGCCAGCAGCCCCAACAGGGACTCAGCTACCGAGCAGTACTTC

size: once
length: 11
J: TRBJ1-4
D: TRBD1
V: TRBV6-1
CDR3: CASGTGKVLFF
DNA: TGTGCCAGTGGGACAGGGAAGGTACTGTTTTTT

size: few
length: 14
J: TRBJ1-3
D: .
V: TRBV6-5
CDR3: CASSYSGFGNTIYF
DNA: TGTGCCAGCAGTTACTCAGGGTTTGGAAACACCATATATTTT

size: few
length: 15
J: TRBJ1-2
D: .
V: TRBV5-6
CDR3: CASSLSPVFGYGYTF
DNA: TGTGCCAGCAGCCTTAGTCCAGTCTTCGGATATGGCTACACCTTC

size: .
length: 14
J: TRBJ2-7
D: TRBD2
V: TRBV18
CDR3: CASSIAGGTYEQYF
DNA: TGTGCCAGCTCAATAGCGGGGGGTACCTACGAGCAGTACTTC

size: .
length: 11
J: TRBJ2-3
D: .
V: TRBV10-3
CDR3: CAISDRDTQYF
DNA: TGTGCCATCAGTGACAGAGATACGCAGTATTTT

size: .
length: 14
J: TRBJ1-1
D: .
V: TRBV7-9
CDR3: CASRWGGTHTEAFF
DNA: TGTGCCAGCAGGTGGGGGGGAACGCACACTGAAGCTTTCTTT

size: medium-sized
length: 14
J: TRBJ2-3
D: TRBD2
V: TRBV2
CDR3: CAGKRGGGADTQYF
DNA: TGTGCCGGCAAGCGGGGGGGAGGAGCAGATACGCAGTATTTT

size: once
length: 13
J: TRBJ1-1
D: TRBD1
V: TRBV5-1
CDR3: CASSWATTGEAFF
DNA: TGCGCCAGCAGCTGGGCAACGACAGGGGAAGCTTTCTTT

size: .
length: 13
J: TRBJ1-1
D: .
V: TRBV6-6
CDR3: CASSYLVVSEAFF
DNA: TGTGCCAGCAGTTACTTAGTTGTGTCTGAAGCTTTCTTT

size: few
length: 15
J: TRBJ2-7
D: TRBD1
V: TRBV19
CDR3: CASSTPGGAKDEQYF
DNA: TGTGCCAGTAGTACCCCAGGGGGCGCAAAGGATGAGCAGTACTTC

size: .
length: 15
J: TRBJ1-2
D: TRBD1
V: TRBV23-1
CDR3: CASSQDMGQGPGYTF
DNA: TGCGCCAGCAGTCAAGACATGGGACAGGGGCCCGGCTACACCTTC

size: .
length: 13
J: TRBJ2-5
D: .
V: TRBV5-3
CDR3: CARSLGVQETQYF
DNA: TGTGCCAGAAGCTTAGGGGTTCAAGAGACCCAGTACTTC

size: .
length: 14
J: TRBJ1-1
D: .
V: TRBV7-2
CDR3: CASSWGRSSTEAFF
DNA: TGTGCCAGCAGTTGGGGGAGGAGTAGCACTGAAGCTTTCTTT

size: few
length: 13
J: TRBJ2-5
D: .
V: TRBV2
CDR3: CASSLRMGETQYF
DNA: TGTGCCAGCAGCCTAAGAATGGGGGAGACCCAGTACTTC

size: once
length: 17
J: TRBJ2-5
D: TRBD1
V: TRBV7-2
CDR3: CASSLLGAGTGDATQYF
DNA: TGTGCCAGCAGCTTATTAGGGGCGGGGACAGGGGACGCGACCCAGTACTTC

size: .
length: 14
J: TRBJ2-1
D: .
V: TRBV7-2
CDR3: CASSLGHGYNEQFF
DNA: TGTGCCAGCAGCTTAGGTCACGGCTACAATGAGCAGTTCTTC

size: once
length: 13
J: TRBJ1-4
D: .
V: TRBV29-1
CDR3: CSVGRDGNEKLFF
DNA: TGCAGCGTCGGGAGGGACGGTAATGAAAAACTGTTTTTT